One sample yielded the 8 T cell receptor beta chains listed below, sequenced in a study of cytomegalovirus exposure and HLA in healthy donors. PCR used 60 Vbeta primers and 13 Jbeta primers. The assay was immunoSEQ multiplex PCR, and TCRdb's table has in-frame clones only and misses some. The sample shows some 170,000 clones, about 69% of them seen only once. The specimen sequenced was PBMCs. Source of these receptors: a human donor in good health.

The chain is built from TRBV14 and TRBJ1-2, with TRBD1 identical over 8 bases. CDR1 is SGHDN and CDR2 is FVKESK in the germline V gene. V trimming: 4 bases; J trimming: 5 bases; junction bases outside the gene matches: 6. This CDR3 spans 14 amino acids. CDR3 DNA: TGTGCCAGCAGCCCCGGGACAGGACTATATGGCTACACCTTC. It encodes CASSPGTGLYGYTF.

The rearrangement links TRBV19 to TRBJ1-2; D remains ambiguous. Trimming cost V 1 base and J 5 bases, with 8 bases left between them. The CDR3 runs to 13 residues. The germline gives CDR1 LNHDA, CDR2 SQIVND (reference sequence). The CDR3 protein is CASSIAGPYGYTF. For the CDR3, the DNA is TGTGCCAGTAGTATAGCTGGCCCTTATGGCTACACCTTC.

The chain carries TRBV2 and TRBJ1-6; 8 bases agree with TRBD1. The CDR3 extends over 16 amino acids. J was trimmed by 6 bases and V by 5 bases; bases with no gene match: 9. Germline-derived CDR1 and CDR2 are SNHLY and FYNNEI. The DNA of the CDR3 is TGTGCCAGCAGTTCCCAGGGGGCGCGGGGTAATTCACCCCTCCACTTT. Amino acids: CASSSQGARGNSPLHF. Full variable domain (rest looked up from reference TRBV2 and TRBJ1-6): EPEVTQTPSHQVTQMGQEVILRCVPISNHLYFYWYRQILGQKVEFLVSFYNNEISEKSEIFDDQFSVERPDGSNFTLKIRSTKLEDSAMYFCASSSQGARGNSPLHFGNGTRLTVT.

The chain joins TRBV5-5 to TRBJ1-4, with TRBD1 as a possible D gene (5 bases). The germline V and J ends were trimmed by 0 bases and 1 base, with 7 bases remaining between them. This CDR3 has 15 residues. Germline V gives CDR1 SGHKS, CDR2 YYEKEE (reference sequence). CDR3 coding DNA: TGTGCCAGCAGCTTGGTGCAGGGAACTAATGAAAAACTGTTTTTT. Protein sequence: CASSLVQGTNEKLFF.

This clone came up a few times. Additional DNA sequences in this sample encode the identical CDR3. This sequence joins TRBV9 and TRBJ1-1, with D possibly being TRBD1 (6 bases). V was cut by 0 bases and J by 4 bases, with 10 bases left in between. Per the germline V gene, CDR1 is SGDLS and CDR2 is YYNGEE. The CDR3 spans 14 residues. In DNA form, the CDR3 reads TGTGCCAGCAGCGTAGGGCAGGGGAGCACTGAAGCTTTCTTT. It translates to CASSVGQGSTEAFF.

The chain uses TRBV18 and TRBJ2-2; 9 bases match TRBD1. J lost 4 bases, V lost 2 bases, and 2 bases had no gene match. Germline lookup yields CDR1 KGHSH and CDR2 LQKENI. The CDR3 contains 15 residues. The CDR3: CASSPGQGFTGELFF. CDR3 nucleotide sequence: TGTGCCAGCTCACCAGGACAGGGGTTCACCGGGGAGCTGTTTTTT.

This clone was detected a few times. This rearrangement joins TRBV2 to TRBJ1-5; TRBD1 agrees at 8 bases. The CDR3 sequence is 14 residues long. In germline, CDR1 is SNHLY, CDR2 FYNNEI. Trimming at V came to 8 bases and at J to 7 bases, leaving 10 bases not matched to a gene. The CDR3 region is CASEWQGAGQPQHF. In DNA, the CDR3 is TGTGCCAGCGAATGGCAGGGGGCAGGCCAGCCCCAGCATTTT. The whole variable domain, filled in from reference TRBV2 and TRBJ1-5, reads EPEVTQTPSHQVTQMGQEVILRCVPISNHLYFYWYRQILGQKVEFLVSFYNNEISEKSEIFDDQFSVERPDGSNFTLKIRSTKLEDSAMYFCASEWQGAGQPQHFGDGTRLSIL.

This rearrangement joins TRBV9 to TRBJ2-3, with 8 bases aligning to TRBD2. The CDR3 has 16 amino acids. The trim removed 0 bases at V and 5 bases at J, leaving 8 bases unmatched. The germline V gene has CDR1 SGDLS and CDR2 YYNGEE. CDR3 residues: CASSVGYGGAGDTQYF. The DNA for the CDR3 is TGTGCCAGCAGCGTAGGGTACGGGGGGGCCGGAGATACGCAGTATTTT.